The clone carrying this TCR beta chain was counted ten times or more. V lost 2 bases to trimming and J lost 2 bases, with 11 bases between them. Germline loops: CDR1 SGHKS, CDR2 YYEKEE (reference sequence). This CDR3 is 15 amino acids long. Via MiXCR, TCRdb re-called the RT-PCR reads, giving one row per CDR3 protein. Of about 700,000 distinct CDR3 sequences in the sample, 13% to 15% were seen once. The sequenced sample consisted of memory CD4+ T cells from blood. This clonotype originated in a female donor in good health, serving as a healthy control. The chain employs TRBV5-5 and TRBJ1-3; D remains unclear. The CDR3 spells CASSLSWRAGNTIYF. The CDR3 DNA reads as TGTGCCAGCAGCTTATCGTGGAGGGCTGGAAACACCATATATTTT.